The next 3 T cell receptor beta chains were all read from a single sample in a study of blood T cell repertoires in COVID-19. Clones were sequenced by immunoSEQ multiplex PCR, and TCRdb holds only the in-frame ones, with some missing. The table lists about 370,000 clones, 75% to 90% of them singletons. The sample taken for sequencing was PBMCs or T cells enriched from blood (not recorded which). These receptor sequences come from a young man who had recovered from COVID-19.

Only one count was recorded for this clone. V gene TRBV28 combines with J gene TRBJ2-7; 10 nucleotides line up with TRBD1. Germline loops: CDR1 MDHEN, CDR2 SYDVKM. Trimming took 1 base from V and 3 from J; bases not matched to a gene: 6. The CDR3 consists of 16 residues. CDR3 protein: CASSLYLDRGIYEQYF. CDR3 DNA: TGTGCCAGCAGTTTATACCTGGACAGGGGGATCTACGAGCAGTACTTC.

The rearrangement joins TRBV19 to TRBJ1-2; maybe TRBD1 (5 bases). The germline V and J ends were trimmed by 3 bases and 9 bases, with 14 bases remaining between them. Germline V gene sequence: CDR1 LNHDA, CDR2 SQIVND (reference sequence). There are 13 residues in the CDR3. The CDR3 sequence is CASSMEQAGSYTF. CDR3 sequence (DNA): TGTGCCAGTAGTATGGAACAGGCAGGAAGCTACACCTTC.

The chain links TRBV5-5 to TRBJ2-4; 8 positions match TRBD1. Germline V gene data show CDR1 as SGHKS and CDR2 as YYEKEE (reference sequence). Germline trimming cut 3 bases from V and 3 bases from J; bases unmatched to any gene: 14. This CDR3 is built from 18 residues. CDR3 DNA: TGTGCCAGCAGCTACCTAATTAGACAGGGGATAGTCAAAAACATTCAGTACTTC. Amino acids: CASSYLIRQGIVKNIQYF.